The entry below gives a single T cell receptor beta chain sequence along with its context. What it binds is not known. TCRdb used MiXCR to reprocess the reads, holding one entry per CDR3 protein. This sample has over 95,000 distinct CDR3 sequences, with around 30% found just once. These data are taken from a study of T cell repertoires in cytomegalovirus infection. About the study: Epitope selection comprised recently identified HLA-C-restricted CMV epitopes and well-studied HLA-B-restricted CMV epitopes. Based on public TCR beta signatures, there were indications of CMV infection and of a matching HLA type.

With 7 bases removed from V and 5 bases from J, the gap between germline ends came to 14 bases. The CDR3 is made up of 13 amino acids. Per the germline V gene, CDR1 is SNHLY and CDR2 is FYNNEI. Regarding the study as a whole: Ex vivo, HLA-C-restricted CMV-specific TCR beta clonotypes prevailed over the rest of the response. Frequencies of public TCR beta families were cumulated, and this identified carriers of CMV plus the relevant HLA.

Specimen: CD8+ T cells from cultured PBMCs, collected from culture after CMV antigen stimulation. This chain connects TRBV2 to TRBJ2-5; D possibly corresponds to TRBD2 (5 bases). The source is a human donor in good health (CMV status not recorded). Some clones in this sample may be carry-over from other donors' samples. The CDR3 is CASTSSPGETQYF. In nucleotides, the CDR3 is TGTGCCAGCACCTCTAGCCCCGGGGAGACCCAGTACTTC.